This TCR beta chain was captured in a study of glioma-infiltrating T cells after dendritic cell vaccination. The CDR3 is 13 residues long. Trimming removed 6 bases from V and 4 bases from J, with 11 bases in between. CDR1 and CDR2 from the germline V gene are PRHDT and FYEKMQ (reference sequence). This table comes from immunoSEQ multiplex PCR, and its TCRdb copy is limited to in-frame clones, with some not included. Here the sample spans around 60,000 clones, around nine tenths being singletons. Stated time point: after dendritic cell vaccination, including at tumor progression/relapse. The chain recombines TRBV13 with TRBJ2-3; a possible D gene is TRBD1 (5 bases). The sample here was blood, taken after dendritic cell vaccination. The TCR comes from a human donor with glioblastoma. CDR3: CASRISGPDTQYF. CDR3 in DNA: TGTGCCAGCAGGATATCAGGGCCAGATACGCAGTATTTT.